These 14 T cell receptor beta chains were all obtained from the same sample, sequenced in a study of T-cell memory formation after mild COVID-19. Each CDR3 protein gets one entry after TCRdb re-called the 5' RACE reads with MiXCR. The sample lists around 310,000 distinct CDR3 sequences, over 11% seen once, with around 20% in the top ten. What was sequenced was PBMCs or a T cell subset sorted from them (not recorded which). These receptor sequences come from a man aged 18 to 35 who had mild COVID-19 (a few samples of this study predate the infection). Cell type and time point are not known.

The table lists this clonotype with a few counts. The chain couples TRBV7-9 to TRBJ2-1, with TRBD1 matching over 8 bases. J was trimmed by 7 bases and V by 2 bases; bases with no gene match: 7. Germline assignment: CDR1 SEHNR and CDR2 FQNEAQ (reference sequence). The CDR3 is 15 residues long. DNA for the CDR3: TGTGCCAGCAGCTTAATCCAGGGGGCCGGGAATGAGCAGTTCTTC. Amino acid sequence: CASSLIQGAGNEQFF.

Turning to this clonotype: The DNA is omitted, as the CDR3 cannot be located on it reliably, and the CDR3 follows TCRdb's listing. The chain employs TRBV27 and TRBJ1-6. From germline, CDR1 is MNHEY and CDR2 SMNVEV (reference sequence). The CDR3 sequence runs 16 residues, both termini included. The CDR3: CASSSSGIAYNSPLHF.

This clonotype came up a few times. The gene calls are TRBV20-1 and TRBJ2-2; either TRBD1 or TRBD2 may fit D (5 bases each). CDR1 and CDR2 (germline): DFQATT, SNEGSKA (reference sequence). V lost 1 base, J lost 5 bases, and 11 bases lay in between. The CDR3 has 14 amino acids. The CDR3 DNA sequence: TGCAGTGCTAGAGGGCCATGGGGGACCGGGGAGCTGTTTTTT. Its protein is CSARGPWGTGELFF.

This clonotype showed up just a few times. The chain recombines TRBV20-1 with TRBJ1-4; no firm D call. The CDR3 is made up of 11 amino acids. The V end was cut by 6 bases, the J end by 15 bases, with 17 bases between. Germline values: CDR1 DFQATT, CDR2 SNEGSKA (reference sequence). CDR3 loop: CSAQPGGEVFF. Written as DNA, the CDR3 is TGCAGTGCCCAACCGGGCGGGGAGGTGTTTTTT.

This chain links TRBV6-6 with TRBJ2-7; the D is unclear. CDR1 MNHNY and CDR2 SVGAGI come from the germline V gene (reference sequence). There are 15 residues in the CDR3. The V and J ends lost 5 bases and 9 bases respectively, with 23 bases between them. The chain's CDR3 is CASSPAQESTTRQYF. The CDR3 coding sequence is TGTGCCAGCAGTCCAGCGCAGGAAAGTACTACGAGGCAGTACTTC.

The chain joins TRBV27 to TRBJ1-2; 7 bases line up with TRBD1. CDR3 length equals 14 residues. Germline values: CDR1 MNHEY, CDR2 SMNVEV (reference sequence). The trim removed 5 bases at V and 6 bases at J, leaving 9 bases unmatched. CDR3 sequence: CASSTARGGNGYTF. CDR3 nucleotides: TGTGCCAGCAGTACCGCCAGGGGGGGAAATGGCTACACCTTC.

The chain couples TRBV30 to TRBJ2-1, with D perhaps matching TRBD1 (5 bases). Trimming stripped 5 bases from V and 12 bases from J, with 14 bases between. The germline CDR1 and CDR2 sequences are GTSNPN and SVGIG (reference sequence). The CDR3 covers 11 residues. The CDR3 DNA is TGTGCCTGGGGGGCCTCTCGCCGGCAGTTCTTC. Its protein product is CAWGASRRQFF.

The CDR3 bases are TGTGCCAGCAGTTCAACCCTCAGGGGTGTCCAGTACTTC. This sequence encodes CASSSTLRGVQYF. This rearrangement joins TRBV12-3 or TRBV12-4 to TRBJ2-5, with D possibly TRBD1 on 6 matching bases. The CDR3 is made up of 13 amino acids. V gave up 4 bases and J gave up 10 bases, with 16 bases separating them.

The table lists this clonotype with a few counts. V usage is TRBV10-3 and J usage is TRBJ2-3; 9 bases line up with TRBD1. This CDR3 is built from 13 residues. CDR1 and CDR2 from the germline V gene are ENHRY and SYGVKD. V trimming: 6 bases; J trimming: 6 bases; junction bases outside the gene matches: 4. The CDR3 DNA is TGTGCCATCAGCGGACAGGGGTTTGATACGCAGTATTTT. This gives the protein CAISGQGFDTQYF.

This clonotype was counted between two and nine times. This sequence joins TRBV20-1 and TRBJ2-1, with 9 bases matching TRBD2. Per germline, CDR1 DFQATT and CDR2 SNEGSKA (reference sequence). The V and J ends lost 6 bases and 7 bases, in that order; junction bases with no gene match: 10. This CDR3 region has 14 residues. The CDR3 DNA is TGCAGTGCCTTAGGGCTAGCGGGATCAAATGAGCAGTTCTTC. Translation: CSALGLAGSNEQFF.

This clonotype was picked up many times. The J gene is TRBJ2-3, the V gene TRBV5-1, with 7 bases fitting TRBD1. V shed 3 bases and J 0 bases; nucleotides not matched to a gene: 7. CDR3 length equals 16 residues. Germline-derived CDR1 and CDR2 are SGHRS and YFSETQ. The CDR3, as DNA: TGCGCCAGCAGCTCGACAGGGTACACTAGCACAGATACGCAGTATTTT. This codes for CASSSTGYTSTDTQYF.

This clonotype occurred a few times. The V call is TRBV11-1, the J call TRBJ2-5; maybe TRBD2 (6 bases). The CDR3 is 15 residues long. Germline assignment: CDR1 SGHAT and CDR2 FQDESV (reference sequence). Trimming stripped 4 bases from V and 5 bases from J, with 17 bases between. The CDR3 sequence: CASSSGLKKGETQYF. CDR3 sequence (DNA): TGTGCCAGCAGCTCGGGACTCAAAAAAGGGGAGACCCAGTACTTC.

The V call is TRBV5-5, the J call TRBJ2-3; 12 bases agree with TRBD2. The germline gives CDR1 SGHKS, CDR2 YYEKEE (reference sequence). CDR3 length: 16 amino acids. V shed 0 bases, J shed 5 bases, and the junction held 4 bases outside the gene matches. The CDR3 is CASSLGLAGVRDTQYF. The DNA of the CDR3 is TGTGCCAGCAGCTTGGGACTAGCGGGGGTTAGAGATACGCAGTATTTT.

The rearrangement links TRBV9 to TRBJ1-6; D is undetermined. The CDR3 contains 13 residues. V was clipped by 6 bases and J by 7 bases, with 11 bases between them. Per germline, CDR1 SGDLS and CDR2 YYNGEE. CDR3 loop: CASNLDGNSPLHF. The CDR3 DNA is TGTGCCAGCAATCTGGACGGGAATTCACCCCTCCACTTT.